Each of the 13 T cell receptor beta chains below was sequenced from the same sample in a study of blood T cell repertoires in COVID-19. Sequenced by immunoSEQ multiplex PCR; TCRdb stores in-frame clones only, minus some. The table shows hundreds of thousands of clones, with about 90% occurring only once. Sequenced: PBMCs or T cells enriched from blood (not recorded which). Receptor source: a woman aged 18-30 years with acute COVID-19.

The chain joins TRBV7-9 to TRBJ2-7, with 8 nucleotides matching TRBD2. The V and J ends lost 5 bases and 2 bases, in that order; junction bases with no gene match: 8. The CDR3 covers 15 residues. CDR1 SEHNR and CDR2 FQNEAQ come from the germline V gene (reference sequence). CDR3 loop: CASSQPGLGTYEQYF. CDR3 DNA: TGTGCCAGCAGCCAACCGGGACTAGGGACCTACGAGCAGTACTTC.

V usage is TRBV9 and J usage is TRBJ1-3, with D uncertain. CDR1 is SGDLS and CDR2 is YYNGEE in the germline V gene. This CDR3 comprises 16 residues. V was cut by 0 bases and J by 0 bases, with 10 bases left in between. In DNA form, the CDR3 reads TGTGCCAGCAGCGTAGAGCCCTTAAGCTCTGGAAACACCATATATTTT. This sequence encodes CASSVEPLSSGNTIYF.

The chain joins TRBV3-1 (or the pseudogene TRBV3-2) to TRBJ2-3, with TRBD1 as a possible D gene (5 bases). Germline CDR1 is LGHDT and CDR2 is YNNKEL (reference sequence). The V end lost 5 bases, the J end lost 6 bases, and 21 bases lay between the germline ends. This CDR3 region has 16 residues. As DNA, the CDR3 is TGTGCCAGCAGCAAAGGGAAGGGGCTACCAGAGGATACGCAGTATTTT. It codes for CASSKGKGLPEDTQYF.

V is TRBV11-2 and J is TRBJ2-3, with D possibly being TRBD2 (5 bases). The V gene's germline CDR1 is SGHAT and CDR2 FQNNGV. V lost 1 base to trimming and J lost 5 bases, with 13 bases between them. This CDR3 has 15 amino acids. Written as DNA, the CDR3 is TGTGCCAGCAGCTTAGTTGGTGGGAGTTTAGATACGCAGTATTTT. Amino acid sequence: CASSLVGGSLDTQYF.

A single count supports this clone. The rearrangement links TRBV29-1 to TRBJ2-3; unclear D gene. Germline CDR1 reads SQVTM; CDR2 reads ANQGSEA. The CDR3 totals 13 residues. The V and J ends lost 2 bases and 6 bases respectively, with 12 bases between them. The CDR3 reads CSVETFLGDTQYF. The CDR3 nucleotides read TGCAGCGTTGAAACCTTCCTCGGGGATACGCAGTATTTT.

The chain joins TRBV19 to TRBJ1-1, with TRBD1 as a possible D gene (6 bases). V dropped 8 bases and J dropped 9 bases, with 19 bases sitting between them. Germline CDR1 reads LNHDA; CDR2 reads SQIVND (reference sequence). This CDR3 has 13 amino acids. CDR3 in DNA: TGTGCCAGTGGGGGGGGACAAGGCTTTAAAGCTTTCTTT. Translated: CASGGGQGFKAFF.

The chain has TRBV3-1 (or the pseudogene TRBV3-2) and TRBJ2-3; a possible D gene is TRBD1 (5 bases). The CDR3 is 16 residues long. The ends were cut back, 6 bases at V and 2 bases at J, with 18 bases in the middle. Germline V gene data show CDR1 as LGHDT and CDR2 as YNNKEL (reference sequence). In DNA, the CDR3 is TGTGCCAGCAGTACCAGGGTTTGGACCCCCACAGATACGCAGTATTTT. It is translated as CASSTRVWTPTDTQYF.

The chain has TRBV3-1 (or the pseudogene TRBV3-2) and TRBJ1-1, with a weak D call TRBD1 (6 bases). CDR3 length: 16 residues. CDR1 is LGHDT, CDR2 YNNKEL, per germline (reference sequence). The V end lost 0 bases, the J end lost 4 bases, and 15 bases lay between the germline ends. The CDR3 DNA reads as TGTGCCAGCAGCCAAGACACCGAGGGGGTTAGCACTGAAGCTTTCTTT. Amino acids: CASSQDTEGVSTEAFF.

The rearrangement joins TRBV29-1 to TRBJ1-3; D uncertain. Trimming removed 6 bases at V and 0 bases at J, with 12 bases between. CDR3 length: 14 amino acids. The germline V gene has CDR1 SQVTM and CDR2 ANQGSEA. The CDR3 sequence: CSVTLGYSGNTIYF. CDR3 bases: TGCAGCGTGACCCTCGGGTACTCTGGAAACACCATATATTTT.

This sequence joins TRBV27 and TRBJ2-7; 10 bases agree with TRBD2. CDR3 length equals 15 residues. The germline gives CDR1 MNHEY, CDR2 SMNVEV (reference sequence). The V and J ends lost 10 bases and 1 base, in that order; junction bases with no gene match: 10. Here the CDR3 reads CATIPAGGPSYEQYF. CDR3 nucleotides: TGTGCCACCATCCCAGCGGGAGGGCCTTCCTACGAGCAGTACTTC.

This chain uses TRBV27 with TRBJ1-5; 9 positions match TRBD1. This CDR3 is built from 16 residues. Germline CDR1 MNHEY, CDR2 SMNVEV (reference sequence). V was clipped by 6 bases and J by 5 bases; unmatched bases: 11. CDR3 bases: TGTGCCAGCAGGCCCACCCCCGGGACAGGGCATCAGCCCCAGCATTTT. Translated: CASRPTPGTGHQPQHF.

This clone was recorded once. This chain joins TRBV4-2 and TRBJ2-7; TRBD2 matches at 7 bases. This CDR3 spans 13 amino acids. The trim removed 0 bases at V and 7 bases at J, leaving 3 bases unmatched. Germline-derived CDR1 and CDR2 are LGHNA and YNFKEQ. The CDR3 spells CASSQDRTREQYF. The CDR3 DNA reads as TGTGCCAGCAGCCAAGATCGGACTAGGGAGCAGTACTTC.

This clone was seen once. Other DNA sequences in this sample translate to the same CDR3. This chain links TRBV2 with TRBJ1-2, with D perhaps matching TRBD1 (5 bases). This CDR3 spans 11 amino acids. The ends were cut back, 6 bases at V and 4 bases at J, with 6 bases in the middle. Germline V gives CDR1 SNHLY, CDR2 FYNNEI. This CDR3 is CASSGGYGYTF. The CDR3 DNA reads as TGTGCCAGCAGCGGGGGCTATGGCTACACCTTC.